The 18 T cell receptor beta chains in this list originate from one sample, sequenced in a study of blood T cell repertoires in COVID-19. Clones were sequenced by immunoSEQ multiplex PCR, and TCRdb holds only the in-frame ones, with some missing. The table has around 270,000 clones, 88% seen once. The sequenced sample was peripheral blood. The source is a man in his fifties or sixties who had recovered from COVID-19.

DNA of the CDR3: TGCGCCAGCAGCCCCGGTAGTAGCGGGGGGGTAGATACGCAGTATTTT. As protein: CASSPGSSGGVDTQYF. The genes are TRBV5-1 and TRBJ2-3; 11 positions match TRBD2. With 4 bases clipped from V and 5 bases from J, the junction kept 9 bases outside the gene matches. The CDR3 totals 16 residues. Per the germline V gene, CDR1 is SGHRS and CDR2 is YFSETQ.

The CDR3: CASSPGQGAGGYTF. For the CDR3, the DNA is TGTGCCAGCAGCCCGGGACAGGGGGCTGGTGGCTACACCTTC. The gene calls are TRBV4-2 and TRBJ1-2, with 12 bases matching TRBD1. Germline V gene lookup returns CDR1 LGHNA and CDR2 YNFKEQ. The CDR3 extends over 14 amino acids. The V and J ends lost 4 bases and 7 bases, in that order; junction bases with no gene match: 4.

V gene TRBV7-6 combines with J gene TRBJ2-2, with D possibly TRBD2 on 5 matching bases. The CDR3 length is 16 residues. V lost 2 bases and J lost 4, with 14 bases in between. Germline V gene sequence: CDR1 SGHVS, CDR2 FNYEAQ. For the CDR3, the DNA is TGTGCCAGCAGCTTAAATCCGGACTCTATCACCGGGGAGCTGTTTTTT. Translated, it gives CASSLNPDSITGELFF.

This sequence joins TRBV9 and TRBJ2-3; D gene ambiguous. The germline V gene has CDR1 SGDLS and CDR2 YYNGEE. The CDR3 totals 12 residues. V was trimmed by 5 bases and J by 5 bases, leaving 9 bases between them. The CDR3 region is CASSKTGDTQYF. The CDR3 region has the DNA TGTGCCAGCAGTAAGACGGGAGATACGCAGTATTTT.

V usage is TRBV5-1 and J usage is TRBJ2-1; TRBD2 aligns across 9 bases. CDR1 is SGHRS and CDR2 is YFSETQ in the germline V gene. The V and J ends lost 7 bases and 5 bases, in that order; junction bases with no gene match: 16. The CDR3 covers 17 residues. CDR3 sequence reads: CASSPGGAGGPNNEQFF. In nucleotides, the CDR3 is TGCGCCAGCTCACCTGGAGGGGCGGGGGGGCCCAACAATGAGCAGTTCTTC.

The chain joins TRBV13 to TRBJ1-2; the D gene is possibly TRBD1 (6 bases). The CDR3 runs 15 residues. Germline V gives CDR1 PRHDT, CDR2 FYEKMQ (reference sequence). Between the trimmed V and J ends, which lost 3 bases and 3 bases, there was a span of 14 bases. The CDR3 here is CASSLGRDKHYGYTF. CDR3 bases: TGTGCCAGCAGCTTGGGCCGGGACAAACACTATGGCTACACCTTC.

The rearrangement uses TRBV6-5 and TRBJ1-1; D may be TRBD1 (5 bases). Germline-derived CDR1 and CDR2 are MNHEY and SVGAGI. V dropped 6 bases and J dropped 11 bases, with 13 bases sitting between them. The CDR3 totals 11 residues. The CDR3 region has the DNA TGTGCCAGCAGAAGACAGAATCGGGCTTTCTTT. This encodes CASRRQNRAFF.

J is TRBJ1-1 and V is TRBV19, with 7 positions matching TRBD1. Trimming took 5 bases from V and 0 from J; bases not matched to a gene: 3. Germline CDR1 LNHDA, CDR2 SQIVND (reference sequence). The CDR3 has 14 residues. The CDR3 bases are TGTGCCAGTAGTCGGGACAGTTTGAACACTGAAGCTTTCTTT. Translation gives CASSRDSLNTEAFF.

This chain joins TRBV19 and TRBJ1-3; unclear D gene. V lost 3 bases and J 0 bases, leaving 9 bases between the germline ends. CDR1 is LNHDA, CDR2 SQIVND, per germline (reference sequence). This CDR3 region has 15 residues. DNA of the CDR3: TGTGCCAGTAGTATCAGGAAAAGCTCTGGAAACACCATATATTTT. It is translated as CASSIRKSSGNTIYF.

The rearrangement uses TRBV7-9 and TRBJ1-5; D is undetermined. Trimming cost V 1 base and J 2 bases, with 6 bases left between them. In germline, CDR1 is SEHNR, CDR2 FQNEAQ (reference sequence). This CDR3 has 14 amino acids. CDR3 loop: CASSLGRGNQPQHF. The DNA for the CDR3 is TGTGCCAGCAGCTTAGGGCGGGGCAATCAGCCCCAGCATTTT.

V gene TRBV9 combines with J gene TRBJ2-1, with a possible D match to TRBD1 (5 bases). The CDR3 sequence is 12 residues long. CDR1 and CDR2 (germline): SGDLS, YYNGEE. The V end lost 4 bases, the J end lost 5 bases, and 7 bases lay between the germline ends. CDR3 bases: TGTGCCAGCAGCCGACAGAACAATGAGCAGTTCTTC. This translates into CASSRQNNEQFF.

The CDR3 DNA is TGTGCCAGCAGGAGATACGAGGGCTCTGGGGCCAACGTCCTGACTTTC. It translates to CASRRYEGSGANVLTF. V gene TRBV11-2 combines with J gene TRBJ2-6, with D maybe TRBD2 (5 bases). Trimming cost V 6 bases and J 0 bases, with 12 bases left between them. The CDR3 runs 16 residues. CDR1 is SGHAT, CDR2 FQNNGV, per germline.

This clone was seen only a few times. The chain couples TRBV9 to TRBJ1-1, with 10 bases matching TRBD1. The CDR3 has 15 amino acids. The J segment lost 5 bases and the V segment lost 0 bases, leaving 4 bases of the junction unmatched. CDR1 is SGDLS and CDR2 is YYNGEE in the germline V gene. The CDR3 loop reads CASSVESGQGTEAFF. The CDR3 bases are TGTGCCAGCAGCGTAGAGTCGGGACAGGGGACTGAAGCTTTCTTT.

This chain links TRBV19 with TRBJ1-4; D not certain. Germline-derived CDR1 and CDR2 are LNHDA and SQIVND (reference sequence). This CDR3 contains 15 residues. Trimming left V 3 bases short and J 8 bases short, with 16 bases between. In nucleotides, the CDR3 is TGTGCCAGTAGTATCACAGACGGTATGTGGGAAAAACTGTTTTTT. Amino acid sequence: CASSITDGMWEKLFF. The full variable domain, completed using reference TRBV19 and TRBJ1-4, is DGGITQSPKYLFRKEGQNVTLSCEQNLNHDAMYWYRQDPGQGLRLIYYSQIVNDFQKGDIAEGYSVSREKKESFPLTVTSAQKNPTAFYLCASSITDGMWEKLFFGSGTQLSVL.

V usage is TRBV7-8 and J usage is TRBJ1-6; TRBD1 is a possible D gene (6 bases). The CDR3 is 14 amino acids. V was trimmed by 4 bases and J by 6 bases, leaving 10 bases between them. The germline CDR1 and CDR2 sequences are SGHVS and FQNEAQ. This CDR3 is CASSSRGINSPLHF. The CDR3 DNA follows: TGTGCCAGCAGCTCCAGGGGAATTAATTCACCCCTCCACTTT.

As regards this clone: Other nucleotide sequences from this sample produce the same CDR3. This chain links TRBV18 with TRBJ1-1; possible D gene TRBD1, 6 bases. Between the trimmed V and J ends, which lost 1 base and 2 bases, there was a span of 8 bases. This CDR3 has 14 amino acids. Germline CDR1 reads KGHSH; CDR2 reads LQKENI. The CDR3 DNA sequence: TGTGCCAGCTCACCACAGGGACAAAACACTGAAGCTTTCTTT. Translated: CASSPQGQNTEAFF.

V is TRBV6-2 or TRBV6-3 and J is TRBJ1-6; no reliable D call. Germline-derived CDR1 and CDR2 are MNHEY and SVGEGT. The length of the CDR3 is 16 residues. The V end lost 1 base, the J end lost 6 bases, and 13 bases lay between the germline ends. The CDR3 spells CASSYFGPGSNSPLHF. The CDR3 coding sequence is TGTGCCAGCAGTTACTTCGGACCGGGGAGTAATTCACCCCTCCACTTT.

This chain links TRBV11-3 with TRBJ2-1; 9 bases fit TRBD2. V lost 0 bases to trimming and J lost 6 bases; unmatched junction nucleotides: 6. Germline values: CDR1 SGHNT, CDR2 YENEEA. CDR3 length equals 16 residues. CDR3 in DNA: TGTGCCAGCAGCTTAGATGGGCGGGGGGGCCGCAATGAGCAGTTCTTC. Residues: CASSLDGRGGRNEQFF.